A selection of T cell receptor beta chains follows, all from one sample in a study of cytomegalovirus exposure and HLA in healthy donors. Method: immunoSEQ multiplex PCR; TCRdb's copy keeps in-frame clones and lacks some. The sample includes fewer than 75,000 clones, 94% of them seen just once. The specimen sequenced was PBMCs. These receptors all come from a woman in her late teens or twenties in good health and CMV-seropositive. Each CDR3 is given with its conserved first and last residue. The D gene is left open where the match is weak. Clone sizes are given selectively: once, few, many, or a class where the clone is expanded.

DNA	CDR3	J	size	D	length	V
TGCGCCAGCAGCCCCAATCAGGGGTTGGAGCAGTACTTC	CASSPNQGLEQYF	TRBJ2-7	NA	NA	13	TRBV4-3
TGTGCCAGTAGTAGGGGTCCAACTATCGGGACAGAAAGGTTTTCGGCCAAAAACATTCAGTACTTC	CASSRGPTIGTERFSAKNIQYF	TRBJ2-4	NA	TRBD1	22	TRBV19
TGTGCCAGTAGTCTCGGACAGACTAATCAGCCCCAGCATTTT	CASSLGQTNQPQHF	TRBJ1-5	once	NA	14	TRBV19
TGTGCCAGCAGTGAAGCGCCGGGGGGCCCCTACAATGAGCAGTTCTTC	CASSEAPGGPYNEQFF	TRBJ2-1	once	NA	16	TRBV6-1
TGTGCCAGCAGCAACAACTTATTAGCGGGAGCCTACGAGCAGTACTTC	CASSNNLLAGAYEQYF	TRBJ2-7	NA	NA	16	TRBV21-1
TGCGCCAGCAGCCTCGGGACAACGAACACCGGGGAGCTGTTTTTT	CASSLGTTNTGELFF	TRBJ2-2	once	NA	15	TRBV5-1
TGTGCCAGCAGCCCCGGAGCCGGCGGTGGTCAGCCCCAGCATTTT	CASSPGAGGGQPQHF	TRBJ1-5	NA	NA	15	TRBV4-2
TGTGCCCTAACTGAGCGACTAGATACTTACGAGCAGTACTTC	CALTERLDTYEQYF	TRBJ2-7	NA	NA	14	TRBV2
TGTGCCAGCAGCTTATCGGGAGCCCAGCATTTT	CASSLSGAQHF	TRBJ1-5	NA	NA	11	TRBV7-2
TGTGCTAGTGGTCAAGGACAGGTAGGGGCCTACGAGCAGTACTTC	CASGQGQVGAYEQYF	TRBJ2-7	NA	TRBD1	15	TRBV12-5
TGTGCCAGTTCAGGACAGGGTGAGGGATCACCCCTCCACTTT	CASSGQGEGSPLHF	TRBJ1-6	once	TRBD1	14	TRBV19
TGTGCCTGGACCGAGGGGGGGATTTATGAAAAACTGTTTTTT	CAWTEGGIYEKLFF	TRBJ1-4	NA	NA	14	TRBV30
TGTGCCAGCAGCCCCATCGGACAGATTGAAGCTTTCTTT	CASSPIGQIEAFF	TRBJ1-1	NA	NA	13	TRBV5-4
TGCAGCGTTGGGGCAGGTTATAATGAAAAACTGTTTTTT	CSVGAGYNEKLFF	TRBJ1-4	NA	NA	13	TRBV29-1
TGTGCCAGCAGCCGCGGGACTAGCGGGTCCTACGAGCAGTACTTC	CASSRGTSGSYEQYF	TRBJ2-7	once	TRBD2	15	TRBV7-9
TGCGCCAGCAGCTACAGACAGTATGGCTACACCTTC	CASSYRQYGYTF	TRBJ1-2	NA	NA	12	TRBV5-1
TGCGCCAGCAGCTTGGACAGCGGGGGGCGGGATACGCAGTATTTT	CASSLDSGGRDTQYF	TRBJ2-3	NA	TRBD2	15	TRBV5-1
TGCGCCAGCAGCCAAGAGGGGGGGAACAATCAGCCCCAGCATTTT	CASSQEGGNNQPQHF	TRBJ1-5	NA	NA	15	TRBV4-3
TGTGCCAGCAGTTCCTCGACAGGGCCCAGCTCCTACGAGCAGTACTTC	CASSSSTGPSSYEQYF	TRBJ2-7	NA	TRBD1	16	TRBV27
TGTGCCAGCAGCCCGGGTGAGGGAGGCACTGAAGCTTTCTTT	CASSPGEGGTEAFF	TRBJ1-1	NA	NA	14	TRBV7-9
TGTGCCAGCAGCCACCGGACAGGGACAGATACGCAGTATTTT	CASSHRTGTDTQYF	TRBJ2-3	once	TRBD1	14	TRBV11-3
TGCGCCAGCAGCGCGCCACAGGGGGCCGGGAACACTGAAGCTTTCTTT	CASSAPQGAGNTEAFF	TRBJ1-1	NA	TRBD1	16	TRBV5-1
TGTGCCAGCAGTGGACTTCCTGTACACGAGCAGTACTTC	CASSGLPVHEQYF	TRBJ2-7	NA	NA	13	TRBV27
TGTGCCAGCAGCTCCGCAGGGCGGAACTATGGCTACACCTTC	CASSSAGRNYGYTF	TRBJ1-2	many	NA	14	TRBV7-2
TGTGCCAGCGCAACAGGGGACGACAATGAGCAGTTCTTC	CASATGDDNEQFF	TRBJ2-1	NA	TRBD1	13	TRBV7-6
TGTGCCAGCAGCTTAGGCGGGTGGAACACCGGGGAGCTGTTTTTT	CASSLGGWNTGELFF	TRBJ2-2	NA	NA	15	TRBV7-6
TGCGCCAGCAGCTTCGCGGAGGGGTTCTACAATGAGCAGTTCTTC	CASSFAEGFYNEQFF	TRBJ2-1	once	NA	15	TRBV5-1
TGTGCCAGTAGTAGCACAGGGTCCTATAATTCACCCCTCCACTTT	CASSSTGSYNSPLHF	TRBJ1-6	NA	NA	15	TRBV19
TGTGCCAGCAGCTCAGGACTAGCGGGAGGGCCGGGAAATGAGCAGTTCTTC	CASSSGLAGGPGNEQFF	TRBJ2-1	NA	TRBD2	17	TRBV7-3
TGTGCCTGGAGGGGACCTCCTTCGACAGGGGTGGGGAACACTGAAGCTTTCTTT	CAWRGPPSTGVGNTEAFF	TRBJ1-1	NA	TRBD1	18	TRBV30
TGCGCCAGCAGCCAGCAAACAGGGTGGGAGCAGTACTTC	CASSQQTGWEQYF	TRBJ2-7	few	NA	13	TRBV5-1
TGTGCCACCAGCAGAGACCTAGCACGAGGGGGACAAGAGACCCAGTACTTC	CATSRDLARGGQETQYF	TRBJ2-5	once	NA	17	TRBV15
TGCGCCAGCAGCTTGAGGGGTAGCGGGGGGCAACAAGAGACCCAGTACTTC	CASSLRGSGGQQETQYF	TRBJ2-5	NA	TRBD2	17	TRBV5-1
TGTGCCAGCAGTTTTACGAGGGGGCGCGTTCAGCCCCAGCATTTT	CASSFTRGRVQPQHF	TRBJ1-5	NA	TRBD1	15	TRBV28
TGTGCCAGTAGTAGAGGACAGGGAACGTACGAGCAGTACTTC	CASSRGQGTYEQYF	TRBJ2-7	NA	TRBD1	14	TRBV19
TGTGCCAGCAGCTTAGCCGCTCGGGACAGACCCCTCTATGGCTACACCTTC	CASSLAARDRPLYGYTF	TRBJ1-2	NA	TRBD1	17	TRBV11-2
TGTGCCAGCAGCCGAAACAGGGGCGTAGGTGGCTACACCTTC	CASSRNRGVGGYTF	TRBJ1-2	NA	TRBD1	14	TRBV7-8
TGTGCCAGCAGTGGGGATGGGGCCCTGGGGGGCTACACCTTC	CASSGDGALGGYTF	TRBJ1-2	many	NA	14	TRBV2
TGTGCCAGCGTGAGAAGTACTTACGAGCAGTACTTC	CASVRSTYEQYF	TRBJ2-7	NA	NA	12	TRBV6-5
TGTGCCAGCAGTTTACAGGGTGGTACTGGTGGCTACACCTTC	CASSLQGGTGGYTF	TRBJ1-2	NA	NA	14	TRBV6-5
TGTGCCACCAGCAGAGAACAGGGACAGGGGAACACTGAAGCTTTCTTT	CATSREQGQGNTEAFF	TRBJ1-1	NA	TRBD1	16	TRBV15
TGCGCCAGCAGCGCTATGACTAGCGATAGATACAATGAGCAGTTCTTC	CASSAMTSDRYNEQFF	TRBJ2-1	NA	TRBD2	16	TRBV5-1
TGTGCCAGCAGCTTAGGAGGCCCCGAGAACGGAAACACCATATATTTT	CASSLGGPENGNTIYF	TRBJ1-3	NA	NA	16	TRBV7-9
TGTGCCAGCAGTGGCCCTACGGGGGGGGGCACTGAAGCTTTCTTT	CASSGPTGGGTEAFF	TRBJ1-1	once	NA	15	TRBV6-1
TGCAGCGCCGGGACAGCCTACTACGAGCAGTACTTC	CSAGTAYYEQYF	TRBJ2-7	NA	TRBD1	12	TRBV29-1
TGTGCCAGCAGCCGACCAATAGACAGGGGGTTTAACTATGGCTACACCTTC	CASSRPIDRGFNYGYTF	TRBJ1-2	NA	TRBD1	17	TRBV7-2
TGTGCCAGTAGTATCCAGATAGAAGGGGGCAACACTGAAGCTTTCTTT	CASSIQIEGGNTEAFF	TRBJ1-1	NA	TRBD1	16	TRBV19
TGTGCCAGCAGCGTAGGACAGAGAGCCTACGAGCAGTACTTC	CASSVGQRAYEQYF	TRBJ2-7	NA	NA	14	TRBV9
TGTGCCAGCAGTAAAATGGCGGGGGCTAACAATGAGCAGTTCTTC	CASSKMAGANNEQFF	TRBJ2-1	NA	NA	15	TRBV2
TGTGCCAGTAGTAAGACCGCTAGCTCCTACGAGCAGTACTTC	CASSKTASSYEQYF	TRBJ2-7	NA	NA	14	TRBV19
TGTGCCAGCAGCTCCTGGGACTTCAACAATGAGCAGTTCTTC	CASSSWDFNNEQFF	TRBJ2-1	NA	NA	14	TRBV7-8
TGTGCCAGCAGCATAGCCCCGGGGGAGCAGTACTTC	CASSIAPGEQYF	TRBJ2-7	once	NA	12	TRBV7-9
TGTGCCTGGAGTGTACGGTTGTTAACTGAAGCTTTCTTT	CAWSVRLLTEAFF	TRBJ1-1	NA	NA	13	TRBV30
TGTGCCAGCAGCTTTGGGGGGAGGACCACTGAAGCTTTCTTT	CASSFGGRTTEAFF	TRBJ1-1	NA	NA	14	TRBV13